This TCR beta chain was identified during a study of shared clonotypes between healthy human individuals. Negatively enriched CD4+ T cells were divided by CD45RA into naive and memory. As originally analysed: Junction-only sequences without quality scores were provided by ImmunoSEQ, so filtering was different. Sequencing was performed with immunoSEQ multiplex PCR; in TCRdb, only in-frame clones are kept and a portion is missing. That table furnishes V, J and clone size, whereas the DNA furnished D and trimming. The data hold about 1 million clones, with around 76% observed a single time. This CDR3 region has 18 residues. The V end lost 0 bases, the J end lost 2 bases, and 20 bases lay between the germline ends. Germline V gene lookup returns CDR1 SGHRS and CDR2 YFSETQ.

The origin of this receptor is a man between 18 and 35 years old in good health. The sample was memory CD4+ T cells sorted from blood. Subset here: CD45RA-negative fraction. V is TRBV5-1 and J is TRBJ1-2; D uncertain. The CDR3: CASSLDRALSKGNYGYTF. The CDR3 DNA follows: TGCGCCAGCAGCTTGGATCGGGCATTATCCAAAGGAAACTATGGCTACACCTTC.